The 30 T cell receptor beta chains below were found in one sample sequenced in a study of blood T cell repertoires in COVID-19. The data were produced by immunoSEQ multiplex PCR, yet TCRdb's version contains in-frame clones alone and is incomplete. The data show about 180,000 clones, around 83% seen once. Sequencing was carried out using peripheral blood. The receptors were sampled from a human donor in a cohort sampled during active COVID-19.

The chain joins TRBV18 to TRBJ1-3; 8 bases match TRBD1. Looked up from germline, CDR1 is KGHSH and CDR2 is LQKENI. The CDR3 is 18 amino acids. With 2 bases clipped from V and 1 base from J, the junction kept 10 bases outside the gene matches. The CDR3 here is CASSPIIGQGTSGNTIYF. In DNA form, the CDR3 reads TGTGCCAGCTCACCAATCATCGGACAGGGTACTTCTGGAAACACCATATATTTT.

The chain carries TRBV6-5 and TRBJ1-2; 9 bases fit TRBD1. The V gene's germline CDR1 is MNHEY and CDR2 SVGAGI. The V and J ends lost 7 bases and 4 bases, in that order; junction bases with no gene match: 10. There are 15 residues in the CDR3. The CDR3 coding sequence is TGTGCCAGCAACGATACAGGGGGCGGTGGCTATGGCTACACCTTC. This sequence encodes CASNDTGGGGYGYTF.

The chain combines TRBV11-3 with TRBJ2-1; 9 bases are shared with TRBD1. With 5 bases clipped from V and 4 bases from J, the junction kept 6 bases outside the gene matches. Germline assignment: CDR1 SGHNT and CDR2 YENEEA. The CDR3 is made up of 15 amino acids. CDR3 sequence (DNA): TGTGCCAGCAGCGCCGGGACAGGGCGATACAATGAGCAGTTCTTC. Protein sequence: CASSAGTGRYNEQFF.

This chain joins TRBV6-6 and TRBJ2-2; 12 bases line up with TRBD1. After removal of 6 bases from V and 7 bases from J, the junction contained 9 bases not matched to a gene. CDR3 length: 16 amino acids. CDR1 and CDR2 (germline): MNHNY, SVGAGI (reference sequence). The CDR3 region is CASSKGDRGPVGELFF. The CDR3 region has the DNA TGTGCCAGCAGCAAGGGGGACAGGGGGCCCGTCGGGGAGCTGTTTTTT.

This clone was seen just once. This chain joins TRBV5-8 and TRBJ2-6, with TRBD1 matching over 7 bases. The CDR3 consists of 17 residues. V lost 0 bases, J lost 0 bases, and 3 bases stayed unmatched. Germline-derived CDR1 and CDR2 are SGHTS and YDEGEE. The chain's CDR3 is CASSLVAGGSGANVLTF. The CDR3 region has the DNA TGTGCCAGCAGCTTGGTGGCAGGGGGCTCTGGGGCCAACGTCCTGACTTTC. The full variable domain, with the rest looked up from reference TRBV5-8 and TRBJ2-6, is EAGVTQSPTHLIKTRGQQATLRCSPISGHTSVYWYQQALGLGLQFLLWYDEGEERNRGNFPPRFSGRQFPNYSSELNVNALELEDSALYLCASSLVAGGSGANVLTFGAGSRLTVL.

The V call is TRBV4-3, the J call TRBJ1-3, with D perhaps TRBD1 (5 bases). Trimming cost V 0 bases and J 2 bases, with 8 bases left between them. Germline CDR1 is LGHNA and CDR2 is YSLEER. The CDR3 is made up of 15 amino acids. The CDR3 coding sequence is TGCGCCAGCAGCCAAGATGGGGGGGCTGGAAACACCATATATTTT. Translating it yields CASSQDGGAGNTIYF.

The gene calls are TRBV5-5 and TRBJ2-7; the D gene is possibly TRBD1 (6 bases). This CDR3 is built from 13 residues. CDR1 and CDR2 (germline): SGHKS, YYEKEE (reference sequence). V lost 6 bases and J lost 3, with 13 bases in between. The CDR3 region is CASNIGGNYEQYF. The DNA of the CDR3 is TGTGCCAGCAATATAGGGGGTAACTACGAGCAGTACTTC.

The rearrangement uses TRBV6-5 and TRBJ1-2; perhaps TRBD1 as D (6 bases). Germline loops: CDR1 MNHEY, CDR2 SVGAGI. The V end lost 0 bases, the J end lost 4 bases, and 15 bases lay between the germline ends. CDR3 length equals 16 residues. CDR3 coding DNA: TGTGCCAGCAGTTACTCTAGGGGGGGAAGGGGCTATGGCTACACCTTC. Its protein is CASSYSRGGRGYGYTF.

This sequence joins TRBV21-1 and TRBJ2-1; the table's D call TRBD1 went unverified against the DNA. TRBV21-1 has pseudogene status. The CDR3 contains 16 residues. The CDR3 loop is CASSKGQLGPYNEQFF. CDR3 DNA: TGTGCCAGCAGCAAGGGACAGTTAGGCCCCTACAATGAGCAGTTCTTC.

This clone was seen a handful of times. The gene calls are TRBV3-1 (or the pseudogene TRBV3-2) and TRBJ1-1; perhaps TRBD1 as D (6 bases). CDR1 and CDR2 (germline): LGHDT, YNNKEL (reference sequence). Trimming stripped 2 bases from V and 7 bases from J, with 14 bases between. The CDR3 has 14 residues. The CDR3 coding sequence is TGTGCCAGCAGCCAATTTGGGGGGGCCTTTGAAGCTTTCTTT. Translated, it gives CASSQFGGAFEAFF.

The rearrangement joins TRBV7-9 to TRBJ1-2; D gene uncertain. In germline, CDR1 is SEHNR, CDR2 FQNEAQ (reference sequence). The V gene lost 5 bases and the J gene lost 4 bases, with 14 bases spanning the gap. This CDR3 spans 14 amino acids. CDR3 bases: TGTGCCAGCAGCCCCTTAATGAGACTCTATGGCTACACCTTC. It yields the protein CASSPLMRLYGYTF.

The chain's CDR3 is CSFMDSYGYTF. CDR3 DNA sequence: TGCAGCTTTATGGACTCCTATGGCTACACCTTC. The rearrangement joins TRBV29-1 to TRBJ1-2; no clear D. The CDR3 covers 11 residues. Germline V CDR1 and CDR2: SQVTM, ANQGSEA. V lost 8 bases to trimming and J lost 4 bases, with 11 bases between them.

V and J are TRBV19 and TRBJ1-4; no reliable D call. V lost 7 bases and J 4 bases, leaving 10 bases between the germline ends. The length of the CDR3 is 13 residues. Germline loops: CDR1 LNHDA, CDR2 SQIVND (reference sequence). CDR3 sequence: CASTLTDNEKLFF. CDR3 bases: TGTGCCAGTACCCTGACTGATAATGAAAAACTGTTTTTT.

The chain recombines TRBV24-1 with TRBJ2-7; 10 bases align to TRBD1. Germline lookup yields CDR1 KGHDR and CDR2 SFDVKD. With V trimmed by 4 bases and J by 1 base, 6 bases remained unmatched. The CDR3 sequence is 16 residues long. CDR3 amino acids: CATSDSGQGVSYEQYF. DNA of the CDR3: TGTGCCACCAGTGACTCAGGACAGGGGGTTTCCTACGAGCAGTACTTC.

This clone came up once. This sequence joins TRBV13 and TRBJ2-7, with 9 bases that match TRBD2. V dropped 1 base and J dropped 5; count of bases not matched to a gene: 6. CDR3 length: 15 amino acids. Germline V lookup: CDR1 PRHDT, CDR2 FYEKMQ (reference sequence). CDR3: CASSLVAGGPNEQYF. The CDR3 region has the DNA TGTGCCAGCAGCTTAGTCGCGGGGGGGCCTAACGAGCAGTACTTC.

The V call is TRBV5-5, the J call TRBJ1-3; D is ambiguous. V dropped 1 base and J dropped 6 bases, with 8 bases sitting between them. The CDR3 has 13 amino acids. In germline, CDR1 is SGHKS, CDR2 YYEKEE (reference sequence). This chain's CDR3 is CASSLQQLNTIYF. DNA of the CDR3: TGTGCCAGCAGCTTGCAACAATTAAACACCATATATTTT.

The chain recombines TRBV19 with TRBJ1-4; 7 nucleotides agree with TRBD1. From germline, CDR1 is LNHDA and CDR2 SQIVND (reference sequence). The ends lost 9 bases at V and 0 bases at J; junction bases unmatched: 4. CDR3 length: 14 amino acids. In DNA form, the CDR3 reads TGTGCCAGCATGGACAGGTCAACTAATGAAAAACTGTTTTTT. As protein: CASMDRSTNEKLFF. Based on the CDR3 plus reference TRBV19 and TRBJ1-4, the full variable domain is DGGITQSPKYLFRKEGQNVTLSCEQNLNHDAMYWYRQDPGQGLRLIYYSQIVNDFQKGDIAEGYSVSREKKESFPLTVTSAQKNPTAFYLCASMDRSTNEKLFFGSGTQLSVL.

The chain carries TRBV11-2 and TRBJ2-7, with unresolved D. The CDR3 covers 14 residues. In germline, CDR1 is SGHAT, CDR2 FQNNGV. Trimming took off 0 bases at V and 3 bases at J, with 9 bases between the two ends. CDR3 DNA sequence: TGTGCCAGCAGCTTAGATCTGACTCGCTACGAGCAGTACTTC. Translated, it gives CASSLDLTRYEQYF.

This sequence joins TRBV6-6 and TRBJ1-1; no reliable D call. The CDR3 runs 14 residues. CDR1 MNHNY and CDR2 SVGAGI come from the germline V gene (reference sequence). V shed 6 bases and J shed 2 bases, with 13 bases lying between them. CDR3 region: CASSNSGLNTEAFF. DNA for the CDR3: TGTGCCAGCAGCAACAGCGGACTAAACACTGAAGCTTTCTTT.

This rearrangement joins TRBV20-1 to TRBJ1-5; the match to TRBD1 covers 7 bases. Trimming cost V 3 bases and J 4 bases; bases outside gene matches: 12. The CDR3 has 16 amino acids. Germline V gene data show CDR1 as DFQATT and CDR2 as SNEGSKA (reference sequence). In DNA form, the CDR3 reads TGCAGTGCTAGTCCCGGGACAGCTCAGCGAAATCAGCCCCAGCATTTT. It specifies CSASPGTAQRNQPQHF.

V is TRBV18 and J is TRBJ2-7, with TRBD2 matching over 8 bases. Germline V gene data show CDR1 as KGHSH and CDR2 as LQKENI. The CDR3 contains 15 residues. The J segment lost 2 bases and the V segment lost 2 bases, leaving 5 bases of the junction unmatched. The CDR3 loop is CASSPGGGKPYEQYF. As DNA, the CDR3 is TGTGCCAGCTCACCAGGCGGGGGGAAGCCCTACGAGCAGTACTTC.

For the CDR3, the DNA is TGTGCCCCCTCCGACAGGGGGCGATCGTACGAGCAGTACTTC. Amino acids: CAPSDRGRSYEQYF. The genes are TRBV24-1 and TRBJ2-7; TRBD1 aligns across 10 bases. Per germline, CDR1 KGHDR and CDR2 SFDVKD. Trimming removed 12 bases from V and 4 bases from J; junction bases left unmatched: 11. The CDR3 consists of 14 residues.

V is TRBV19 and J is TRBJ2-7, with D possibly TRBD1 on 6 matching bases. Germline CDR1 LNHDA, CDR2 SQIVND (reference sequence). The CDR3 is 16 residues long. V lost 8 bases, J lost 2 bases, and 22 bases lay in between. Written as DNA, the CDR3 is TGTGCCAGTCATCACACAACAACAGACAGGACCTACGAGCAGTACTTC. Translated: CASHHTTTDRTYEQYF.

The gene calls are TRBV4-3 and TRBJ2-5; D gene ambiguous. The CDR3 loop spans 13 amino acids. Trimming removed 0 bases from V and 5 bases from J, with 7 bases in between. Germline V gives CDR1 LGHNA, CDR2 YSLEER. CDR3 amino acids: CASSQERSETQYF. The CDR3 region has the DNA TGCGCCAGCAGCCAAGAAAGGAGCGAGACCCAGTACTTC.

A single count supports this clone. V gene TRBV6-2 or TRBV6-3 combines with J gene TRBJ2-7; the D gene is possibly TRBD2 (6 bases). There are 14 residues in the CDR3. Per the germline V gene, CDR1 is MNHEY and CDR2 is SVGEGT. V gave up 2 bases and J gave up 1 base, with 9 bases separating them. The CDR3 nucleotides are TGTGCCAGCAGTTACCTCGGGGGTTCCTACGAGCAGTACTTC. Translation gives CASSYLGGSYEQYF.

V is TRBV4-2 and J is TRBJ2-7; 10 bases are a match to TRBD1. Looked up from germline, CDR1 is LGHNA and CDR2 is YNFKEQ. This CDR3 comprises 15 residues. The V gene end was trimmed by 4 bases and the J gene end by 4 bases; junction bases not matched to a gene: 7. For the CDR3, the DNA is TGTGCCAGCAGCCCCGGGACAGGGGAGGCTTACGAGCAGTACTTC. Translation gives CASSPGTGEAYEQYF.

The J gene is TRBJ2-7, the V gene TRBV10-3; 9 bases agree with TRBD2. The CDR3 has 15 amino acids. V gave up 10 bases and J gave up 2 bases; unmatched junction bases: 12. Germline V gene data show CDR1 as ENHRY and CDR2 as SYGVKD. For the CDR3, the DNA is TGTGCCACGACGGGTCATAGCGGGGGAGCCTACGAGCAGTACTTC. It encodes CATTGHSGGAYEQYF.

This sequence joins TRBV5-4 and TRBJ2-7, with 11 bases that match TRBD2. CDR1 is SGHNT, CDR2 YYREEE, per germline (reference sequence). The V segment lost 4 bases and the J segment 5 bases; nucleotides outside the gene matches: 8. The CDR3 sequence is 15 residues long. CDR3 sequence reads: CASSQTSGSFDEQYF. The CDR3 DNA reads TGTGCCAGCAGCCAAACTAGCGGGAGTTTCGACGAGCAGTACTTC.

CDR3 nucleotide sequence: TGCGCCAGCAGCTTGGAGGACAGGGGGCTTTCCAATAATTCACCCCTCCACTTT. Translated: CASSLEDRGLSNNSPLHF. The J gene is TRBJ1-6, the V gene TRBV5-1, with 11 nucleotides matching TRBD1. Trimming removed 0 bases from V and 5 bases from J; junction bases left unmatched: 7. This CDR3 region has 18 residues. Germline CDR1 and CDR2: SGHRS and YFSETQ.

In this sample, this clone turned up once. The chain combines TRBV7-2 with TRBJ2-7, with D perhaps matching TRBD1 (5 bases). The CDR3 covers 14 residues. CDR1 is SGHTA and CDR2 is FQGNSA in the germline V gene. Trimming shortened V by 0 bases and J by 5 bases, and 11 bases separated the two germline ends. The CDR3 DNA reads TGTGCCAGCAGCTTAGCGCCAGGGTGGAACGAGCAGTACTTC. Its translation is CASSLAPGWNEQYF.